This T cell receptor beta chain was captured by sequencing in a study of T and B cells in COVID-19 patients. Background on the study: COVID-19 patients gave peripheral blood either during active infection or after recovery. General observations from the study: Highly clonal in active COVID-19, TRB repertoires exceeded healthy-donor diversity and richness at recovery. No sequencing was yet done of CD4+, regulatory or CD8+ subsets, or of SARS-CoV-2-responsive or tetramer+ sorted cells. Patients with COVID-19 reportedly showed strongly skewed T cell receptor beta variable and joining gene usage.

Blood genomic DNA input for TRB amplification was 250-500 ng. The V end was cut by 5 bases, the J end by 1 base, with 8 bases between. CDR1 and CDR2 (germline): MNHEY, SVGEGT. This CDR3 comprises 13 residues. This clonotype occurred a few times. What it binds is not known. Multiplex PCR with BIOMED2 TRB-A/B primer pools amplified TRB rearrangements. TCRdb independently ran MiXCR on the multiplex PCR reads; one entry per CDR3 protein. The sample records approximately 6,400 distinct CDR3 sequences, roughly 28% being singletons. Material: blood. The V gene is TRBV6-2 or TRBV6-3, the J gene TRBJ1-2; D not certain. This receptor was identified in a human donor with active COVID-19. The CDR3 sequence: CASSLGVNYGYTF. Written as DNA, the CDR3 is TGTGCCAGCAGTCTCGGGGTTAACTATGGCTACACCTTC.